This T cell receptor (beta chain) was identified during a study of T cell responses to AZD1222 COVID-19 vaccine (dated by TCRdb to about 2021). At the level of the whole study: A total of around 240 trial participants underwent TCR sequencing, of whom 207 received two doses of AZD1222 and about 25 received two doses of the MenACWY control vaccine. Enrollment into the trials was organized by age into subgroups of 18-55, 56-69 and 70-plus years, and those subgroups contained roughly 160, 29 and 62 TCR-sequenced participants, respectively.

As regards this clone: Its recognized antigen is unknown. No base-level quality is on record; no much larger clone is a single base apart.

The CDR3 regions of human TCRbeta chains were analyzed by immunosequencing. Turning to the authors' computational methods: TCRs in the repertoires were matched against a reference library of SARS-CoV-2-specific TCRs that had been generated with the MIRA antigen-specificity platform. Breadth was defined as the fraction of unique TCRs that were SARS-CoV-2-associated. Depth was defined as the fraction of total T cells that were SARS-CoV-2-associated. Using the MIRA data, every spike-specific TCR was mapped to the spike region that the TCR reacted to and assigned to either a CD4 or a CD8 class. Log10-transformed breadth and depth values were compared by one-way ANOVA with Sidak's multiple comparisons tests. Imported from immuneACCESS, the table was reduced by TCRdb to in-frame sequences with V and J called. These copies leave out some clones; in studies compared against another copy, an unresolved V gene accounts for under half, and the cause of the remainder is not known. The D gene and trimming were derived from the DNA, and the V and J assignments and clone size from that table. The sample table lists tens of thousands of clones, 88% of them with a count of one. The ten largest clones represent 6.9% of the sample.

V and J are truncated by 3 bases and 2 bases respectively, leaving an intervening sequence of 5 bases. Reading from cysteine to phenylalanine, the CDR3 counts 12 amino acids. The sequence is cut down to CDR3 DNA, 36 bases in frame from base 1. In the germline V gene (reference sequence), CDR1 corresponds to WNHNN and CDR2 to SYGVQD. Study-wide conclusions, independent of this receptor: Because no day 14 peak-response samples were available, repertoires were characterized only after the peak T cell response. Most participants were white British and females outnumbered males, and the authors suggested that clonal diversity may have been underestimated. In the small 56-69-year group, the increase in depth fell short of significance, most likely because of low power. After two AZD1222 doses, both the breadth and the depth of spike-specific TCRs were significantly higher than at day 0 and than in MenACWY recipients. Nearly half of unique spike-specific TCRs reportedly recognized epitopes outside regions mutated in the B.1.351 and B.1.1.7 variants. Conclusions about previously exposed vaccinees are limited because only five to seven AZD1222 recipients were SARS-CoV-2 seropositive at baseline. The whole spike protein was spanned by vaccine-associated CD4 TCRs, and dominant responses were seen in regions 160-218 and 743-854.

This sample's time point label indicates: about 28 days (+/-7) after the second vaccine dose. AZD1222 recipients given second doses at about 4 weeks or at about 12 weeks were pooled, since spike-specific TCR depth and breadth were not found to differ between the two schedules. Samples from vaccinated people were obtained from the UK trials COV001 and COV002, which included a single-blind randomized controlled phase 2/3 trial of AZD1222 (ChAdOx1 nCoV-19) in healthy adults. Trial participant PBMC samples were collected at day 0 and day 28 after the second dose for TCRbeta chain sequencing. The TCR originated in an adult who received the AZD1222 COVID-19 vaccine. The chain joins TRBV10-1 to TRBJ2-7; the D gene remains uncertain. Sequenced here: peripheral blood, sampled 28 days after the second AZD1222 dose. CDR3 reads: CASSDSPYEQYF. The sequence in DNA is TGCGCCAGCAGTGACAGCCCCTACGAGCAGTACTTC.